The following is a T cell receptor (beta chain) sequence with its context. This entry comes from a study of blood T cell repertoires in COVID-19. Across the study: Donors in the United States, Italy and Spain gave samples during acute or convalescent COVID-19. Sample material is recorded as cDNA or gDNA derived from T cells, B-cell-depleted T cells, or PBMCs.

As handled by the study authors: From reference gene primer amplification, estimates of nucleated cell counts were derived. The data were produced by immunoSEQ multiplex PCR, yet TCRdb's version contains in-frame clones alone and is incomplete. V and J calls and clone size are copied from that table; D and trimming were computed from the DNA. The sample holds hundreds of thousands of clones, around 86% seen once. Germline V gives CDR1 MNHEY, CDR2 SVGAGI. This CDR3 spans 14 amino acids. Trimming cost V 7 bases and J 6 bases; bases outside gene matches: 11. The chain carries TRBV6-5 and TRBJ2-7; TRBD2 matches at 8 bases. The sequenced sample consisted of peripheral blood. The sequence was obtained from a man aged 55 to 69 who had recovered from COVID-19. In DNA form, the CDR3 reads TGTGCCAGCACCCCCGGGAGGGGGATCGGCGAGCAGTACTTC. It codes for CASTPGRGIGEQYF.